Included here is one TCR beta chain sequence, with context. Both 60 Vbeta primers and 13 Jbeta primers went into the PCR. Original methodology: Later work found tens of millions of unique TCR beta chains, with about 10 million shared. TCRdb's table, derived via immunoSEQ multiplex PCR, lists solely in-frame clones and lacks some. Clone size and the V and J calls come from that table; the DNA yielded D and trimming. The table records some 130,000 clones, roughly three quarters of them present only once. The sample comes from a study of cytomegalovirus exposure and HLA in healthy donors. V shed 9 bases and J 6 bases; nucleotides not matched to a gene: 5. From germline, CDR1 is LNHDA and CDR2 SQIVND (reference sequence). The CDR3 covers 14 residues.

The clonotype comes from a male donor in good health and CMV-seronegative. The chain has TRBV19 and TRBJ2-2; the match to TRBD1 covers 12 bases. The sequenced sample consisted of PBMCs. CDR3 residues: CASKGQGAAGELFF. CDR3 bases: TGTGCCAGCAAGGGACAGGGGGCTGCCGGGGAGCTGTTTTTT.